This T cell receptor beta chain was found in a study of T-cell reconstitution after alpha-beta-depleted transplantation in children. The CDR3 runs to 14 residues. J gave up 10 bases and V 1 base, and 8 bases lay outside the gene matches. Germline V gives CDR1 DFQATT, CDR2 SNEGSKA (reference sequence). This clonotype was found many times. Researchers prepared the TCRbeta library using unique molecular identifiers, the study reports. TCRdb fed the PCR reads into MiXCR, producing one record per CDR3 protein. The data show 600,000 to 700,000 distinct CDR3 sequences, 16% seen once. The source is a human donor who donated a stem cell graft to a child with acute myeloid leukemia. The sequenced sample was PBMCs from the stem cell graft donor, obtained from the stem cell graft. The chain carries TRBV20-1 and TRBJ2-1; TRBD1 matches at 9 bases. DNA for the CDR3: TGCAGTGCTAGAGCGGGGACAGGGTTAAGCGAGCAGTTCTTC. The encoded protein is CSARAGTGLSEQFF.